These 19 T cell receptor beta chains were sequenced from one sample in a study of cytomegalovirus exposure and HLA in healthy donors. The PCR was carried out with 60 Vbeta primers and 13 Jbeta primers. Assay used: immunoSEQ multiplex PCR; TCRdb lists only in-frame clones, some missing. The sample lists some 98,000 clones; approximately 80% were seen once. What was sequenced was PBMCs. The receptors shown here come from a human donor in good health.

The sample holds one count of this clone. The gene calls are TRBV7-2 and TRBJ1-1, with D possibly matching TRBD1 (5 bases). CDR3 length: 15 amino acids. Trimming pared 5 bases from V and 3 bases from J, leaving 16 bases between. The germline V gene encodes CDR1 SGHTA and CDR2 FQGNSA. CDR3 residues: CASSPSGGGYTEAFF. CDR3 nucleotides: TGTGCCAGCAGCCCTAGTGGGGGGGGGTACACTGAAGCTTTCTTT. Based on the CDR3 plus reference TRBV7-2 and TRBJ1-1, the full variable domain is GAGVSQSPSNKVTEKGKDVELRCDPISGHTALYWYRQSLGQGLEFLIYFQGNSAPDKSGLPSDRFSAERTGGSVSTLTIQRTQQEDSAVYLCASSPSGGGYTEAFFGQGTRLTVV.

V usage is TRBV5-4 and J usage is TRBJ2-2; 7 bases align to TRBD2. The CDR3 spans 18 residues. Germline CDR1 SGHNT, CDR2 YYREEE (reference sequence). With 0 bases clipped from V and 2 bases from J, the junction kept 10 bases outside the gene matches. CDR3 DNA sequence: TGTGCCAGCAGCTTGGAAATAGGGAGGGGCCTTAACACCGGGGAGCTGTTTTTT. It yields the protein CASSLEIGRGLNTGELFF.

This clone has just a few counts. The J gene is TRBJ2-2, the V gene TRBV2, with a tentative D call TRBD1 (6 bases). CDR1 is SNHLY and CDR2 is FYNNEI in the germline V gene. This CDR3 is 15 amino acids long. Trimming stripped 6 bases from V and 4 bases from J, with 15 bases between. Here the CDR3 DNA reads TGTGCCAGCAGACAACAGGGAGAGGGCACCGGGGAGCTGTTTTTT. This translates into CASRQQGEGTGELFF.

This chain uses TRBV7-9 with TRBJ2-7, with 11 nucleotides matching TRBD1. The CDR3 is 13 residues long. Germline V CDR1 and CDR2: SEHNR, FQNEAQ (reference sequence). J gave up 6 bases and V 5 bases, and 3 bases lay outside the gene matches. CDR3 nucleotides: TGTGCCAGCAGCCTCGGGACAGGGGGCGAGCAGTACTTC. Amino acids: CASSLGTGGEQYF.

The V call is TRBV12-5, the J call TRBJ2-1; 9 bases are a match to TRBD2. CDR1 and CDR2 (germline): LGHNT, FRNRAP. There are 17 residues in the CDR3. J lost 0 bases, V lost 5 bases, and 8 bases had no gene match. For the CDR3, the DNA is TGTGCTAGTGGTCAGGGACTAGCCCCGAGCTCCTACAATGAGCAGTTCTTC. Translation gives CASGQGLAPSSYNEQFF.

The chain joins TRBV19 to TRBJ2-1; TRBD2 aligns across 8 bases. J was trimmed by 9 bases and V by 0 bases; bases with no gene match: 7. The CDR3 spans 15 residues. Per germline, CDR1 LNHDA and CDR2 SQIVND (reference sequence). The CDR3 DNA reads as TGTGCCAGTAGTATAGACCCGGGGGGGCTGGGTGAGCAGTTCTTC. Translating gives CASSIDPGGLGEQFF.

The genes are TRBV7-3 and TRBJ1-1, with 8 bases matching TRBD1. The germline V gene has CDR1 SGHTA and CDR2 FQGTGA. The CDR3 sequence is 15 residues long. Trimming cost V 5 bases and J 0 bases; bases outside gene matches: 5. The CDR3 nucleotides are TGTGCCAGCAGCCTGACAGGGGACTTGAACACTGAAGCTTTCTTT. It codes for CASSLTGDLNTEAFF.

The chain is built from TRBV5-1 and TRBJ2-5, with 7 bases fitting TRBD2. This CDR3 comprises 14 residues. Trimming took 4 bases from V and 2 from J; bases not matched to a gene: 5. Per germline, CDR1 SGHRS and CDR2 YFSETQ. CDR3 loop: CASSTLAAQETQYF. The CDR3 DNA reads as TGCGCCAGCAGCACCCTAGCGGCACAAGAGACCCAGTACTTC.

The V call is TRBV5-4, the J call TRBJ1-3; TRBD1 might be the D (5 bases). V was trimmed by 7 bases and J by 0 bases, leaving 8 bases between them. There are 13 residues in the CDR3. Germline V CDR1 and CDR2: SGHNT, YYREEE (reference sequence). CDR3 sequence reads: CASSQGSGNTIYF. The CDR3 nucleotides read TGTGCCAGCTCCCAGGGCTCTGGAAACACCATATATTTT.

The rearrangement links TRBV7-3 to TRBJ1-2, with D unclear. The CDR3 spans 14 residues. CDR1 is SGHTA and CDR2 is FQGTGA in the germline V gene. Trimming took 6 bases from V and 0 from J, leaving 11 bases between them. The CDR3 DNA follows: TGTGCCAGCAGTGAGGGATACACTAACTATGGCTACACCTTC. Residues: CASSEGYTNYGYTF. Based on the CDR3 plus reference TRBV7-3 and TRBJ1-2, the full variable domain is GAGVSQTPSNKVTEKGKYVELRCDPISGHTALYWYRQSLGQGPEFLIYFQGTGAADDSGLPNDRFFAVRPEGSVSTLKIQRTERGDSAVYLCASSEGYTNYGYTFGSGTRLTVV.

V usage is TRBV6-5 and J usage is TRBJ1-4; TRBD1 agrees at 10 bases. The J segment lost 8 bases and the V segment lost 4 bases, leaving 10 bases of the junction unmatched. Germline V gene sequence: CDR1 MNHEY, CDR2 SVGAGI. The CDR3 is made up of 16 amino acids. For the CDR3, the DNA is TGTGCCAGCAGTTTAGGACGACAGGGGGCAGGAGAAAAACTGTTTTTT. It translates to CASSLGRQGAGEKLFF.

V and J are TRBV5-1 and TRBJ2-7; D not certain. The V gene lost 2 bases and the J gene lost 0 bases, with 9 bases spanning the gap. CDR1 is SGHRS, CDR2 YFSETQ, per germline. The CDR3 contains 14 residues. The CDR3 DNA follows: TGCGCCAGCAGCTTAGCCGTGCCCTCCTACGAGCAGTACTTC. Its translation: CASSLAVPSYEQYF.

In its sample, this clone was seen a few times. Other DNA variants within this sample encode the same CDR3. This chain uses TRBV4-3 with TRBJ2-7; perhaps TRBD1 as D (6 bases). CDR1 is LGHNA, CDR2 YSLEER, per germline. The germline V and J ends were trimmed by 0 bases and 0 bases, with 9 bases remaining between them. This CDR3 has 15 amino acids. The DNA for the CDR3 is TGCGCCAGCAGCCAAGAGGGGACATACTCCTACGAGCAGTACTTC. Translated, it gives CASSQEGTYSYEQYF.

The chain joins TRBV29-1 to TRBJ1-3, with D hard to call. This CDR3 has 11 amino acids. CDR1 and CDR2 from the germline V gene are SQVTM and ANQGSEA. The V end was cut by 5 bases, the J end by 4 bases, with 6 bases between. CDR3 DNA sequence: TGCAGCGTTCATCGGGGAAACACCATATATTTT. Protein product: CSVHRGNTIYF.

This chain joins TRBV13 and TRBJ1-5; D might be TRBD1 (6 bases). The germline V gene encodes CDR1 PRHDT and CDR2 FYEKMQ (reference sequence). This CDR3 has 16 residues. V was pared by 2 bases and J by 0 bases, with 11 bases between. The CDR3 sequence: CASSLTRGPSNQPQHF. CDR3 DNA sequence: TGTGCCAGCAGCTTAACCAGGGGACCTAGCAATCAGCCCCAGCATTTT. The full variable domain, completed using reference TRBV13 and TRBJ1-5, is AAGVIQSPRHLIKEKRETATLKCYPIPRHDTVYWYQQGPGQDPQFLISFYEKMQSDKGSIPDRFSAQQFSDYHSELNMSSLELGDSALYFCASSLTRGPSNQPQHFGDGTRLSIL.

The chain employs TRBV30 and TRBJ1-1; D might be TRBD1 (5 bases). The CDR3 consists of 13 residues. Germline CDR1 is GTSNPN and CDR2 is SVGIG (reference sequence). The V end was cut by 5 bases, the J end by 3 bases, with 13 bases between. CDR3 sequence reads: CAWATQGYTEAFF. In DNA form, the CDR3 reads TGTGCCTGGGCCACCCAGGGTTACACTGAAGCTTTCTTT.

The chain has TRBV18 and TRBJ2-7; possible D gene TRBD2, 6 bases. With 10 bases removed from V and 0 bases from J, the gap between germline ends came to 16 bases. Per germline, CDR1 KGHSH and CDR2 LQKENI. The CDR3 has 14 amino acids. The CDR3: CATTRAGYSYEQYF. The CDR3 coding sequence is TGTGCCACCACCCGGGCGGGGTACTCCTACGAGCAGTACTTC.

Regarding this clone: The junction does not match germline at one end; this may be a read error. The chain links TRBV7-7 to TRBJ2-1, with TRBD1 matching 11 bases. Looked up from germline, CDR1 is SSHAT and CDR2 is FNYEAQ (reference sequence). CDR3 length: 15 residues. CDR3 in amino acids: CASSLGQGVSNEQFF. DNA of the CDR3: TGTGCTAGCAGCCTGGGACAGGGGGTAAGCAATGAGCAGTTCTTC.

The chain has TRBV28 and TRBJ2-3; 7 bases fit TRBD2. Per the germline V gene, CDR1 is MDHEN and CDR2 is SYDVKM. The CDR3 totals 16 residues. V was pared by 6 bases and J by 10 bases, with 19 bases of the junction left unmatched. In nucleotides, the CDR3 is TGTGCCAGCAGCCCCACTACCCCGGGAGGTCTTGGGGCGCAGTATTTT. Translation gives CASSPTTPGGLGAQYF.